The 21 T cell receptor beta chains listed next were all sequenced from one sample in a study of graft-versus-host responses after intestinal transplantation. Lymphocytes (intraepithelial and lamina propria) were released by processing the graft tissue. Using immunoSEQ multiplex PCR, the repertoire was profiled, and TCRdb retains in-frame clones only, with some absent. The sample includes some 29,000 clones, around 83% of them seen just once. Sample: ileum tissue, taken 98 days after intestinal transplantation. These receptors all come from a human patient who received an intestinal transplant, so some T cells may come from the graft donor.

J is TRBJ1-3 and V is TRBV9, with 9 bases identical to TRBD1. Losses at the gene ends were 3 bases for V and 4 bases for J; bases not matched to a gene: 5. The CDR3 totals 15 residues. CDR1 is SGDLS, CDR2 YYNGEE, per germline. CDR3 bases: TGTGCCAGCAGCGCAGCAGGACAGGGGGGAAACACCATATATTTT. Protein sequence: CASSAAGQGGNTIYF.

The chain employs TRBV2 and TRBJ2-7; a weak D match, TRBD1 (5 bases). V was shortened by 8 bases and J by 2 bases, with 16 bases between the two germline ends. The CDR3 is 14 amino acids. Germline CDR1 SNHLY, CDR2 FYNNEI. The CDR3 sequence: CASRTDRSPYEQYF. CDR3 bases: TGTGCCAGCCGAACCGACAGATCCCCCTACGAGCAGTACTTC.

This clone has a handful of counts. The rearrangement links TRBV7-3 to TRBJ2-1; possibly TRBD1 for D (6 bases). Per germline, CDR1 SGHTA and CDR2 FQGTGA. Trimming shortened V by 4 bases and J by 7 bases, and 11 bases separated the two germline ends. This CDR3 contains 13 residues. CDR3 sequence (DNA): TGTGCCAGCAGCTGGCGTCAGGGGAATGAGCAGTTCTTC. Translation: CASSWRQGNEQFF.

The chain joins TRBV29-1 to TRBJ1-1; D possibly corresponds to TRBD1 (5 bases). The CDR3 runs 12 residues. V dropped 5 bases and J dropped 4 bases, with 11 bases sitting between them. The germline gives CDR1 SQVTM, CDR2 ANQGSEA. For the CDR3, the DNA is TGCAGCGTTAGGGGAAGTGGCACTGAAGCTTTCTTT. Its protein is CSVRGSGTEAFF. Full variable domain (outside the CDR3, taken from reference TRBV29-1 and TRBJ1-1): SAVISQKPSRDICQRGTSLTIQCQVDSQVTMMFWYRQQPGQSLTLIATANQGSEATYESGFVIDKFPISRPNLTFSTLTVSNMSPEDSSIYLCSVRGSGTEAFFGQGTRLTVV.

The chain recombines TRBV5-4 with TRBJ2-4, with 11 bases aligning to TRBD1. Germline V gives CDR1 SGHNT, CDR2 YYREEE (reference sequence). The CDR3 has 15 amino acids. J was trimmed by 8 bases and V by 4 bases; bases with no gene match: 8. CDR3 loop: CASSMGQGELDIQYF. The CDR3 bases are TGTGCCAGCAGCATGGGACAGGGGGAGTTGGACATTCAGTACTTC.

The chain links TRBV29-1 to TRBJ2-7; tentative D call: TRBD1 (6 bases). CDR3 length: 14 amino acids. Germline V gene sequence: CDR1 SQVTM, CDR2 ANQGSEA. The V and J ends lost 2 bases and 6 bases respectively, with 17 bases between them. The DNA for the CDR3 is TGCAGCGTTGAACTCCGGGACACTTCGGGCGAGCAGTACTTC. Its translation is CSVELRDTSGEQYF.

The chain joins TRBV30 to TRBJ2-6; D gene unclear. The V and J ends lost 1 base and 2 bases respectively, with 12 bases between them. CDR1 and CDR2 from the germline V gene are GTSNPN and SVGIG (reference sequence). The CDR3 is made up of 16 amino acids. The DNA of the CDR3 is TGTGCCTGGAGTGATTACAAGGTGGCTGGGGCCAACGTCCTGACTTTC. Its translation: CAWSDYKVAGANVLTF.

CDR3 coding DNA: TGTGCCAGCAGCAAAAATCCTTGGCTGATCACAGATACGCAGTATTTT. The encoded protein is CASSKNPWLITDTQYF. This rearrangement joins TRBV21-1 to TRBJ2-3; TRBD1 is the table's D call, not checked against the DNA. TRBV21-1 is marked as a pseudogene. CDR3 length equals 16 residues.

The chain joins TRBV5-1 to TRBJ2-5; the match to TRBD1 covers 7 bases. This CDR3 has 16 amino acids. Trimming took 3 bases from V and 6 from J; bases not matched to a gene: 14. Per germline, CDR1 SGHRS and CDR2 YFSETQ. The CDR3 nucleotides read TGCGCCAGCAGCTGGCCTGGGACAGATGGGCTAAAGACCCAGTACTTC. As protein: CASSWPGTDGLKTQYF.

The chain joins TRBV7-9 to TRBJ2-7, with D perhaps matching TRBD1 or TRBD2 (7 bases each). Germline V gene sequence: CDR1 SEHNR, CDR2 FQNEAQ (reference sequence). With 8 bases removed from V and 3 bases from J, the gap between germline ends came to 14 bases. The CDR3 is made up of 13 amino acids. The CDR3 DNA reads as TGTGCCAGCCAGCGGGACAGTTACTACGAGCAGTACTTC. Protein product: CASQRDSYYEQYF.

The CDR3 coding sequence is TGTGCCAGCAGCTTAGGGAGCGGTAGCACAGATACGCAGTATTTT. It specifies CASSLGSGSTDTQYF. The V and J genes are TRBV7-7 and TRBJ2-3, with a possible D match to TRBD2 (5 bases). The CDR3 consists of 15 residues. V was shortened by 1 base and J by 0 bases, with 8 bases between the two germline ends. From germline, CDR1 is SSHAT and CDR2 FNYEAQ (reference sequence).

The chain is built from TRBV7-3 and TRBJ2-7; 11 bases are shared with TRBD2. The trim removed 5 bases at V and 3 bases at J, leaving 6 bases unmatched. Germline V gene data show CDR1 as SGHTA and CDR2 as FQGTGA. This CDR3 is 15 amino acids long. This chain's CDR3 is CASSISGGAIYEQYF. The DNA of the CDR3 is TGTGCCAGCAGCATTAGCGGGGGGGCGATCTACGAGCAGTACTTC.

This chain links TRBV5-6 with TRBJ2-3; D remains unclear. The V gene lost 1 base and the J gene lost 9 bases, with 9 bases spanning the gap. The germline gives CDR1 SGHDT, CDR2 YYEEEE. This CDR3 region has 12 residues. The CDR3 nucleotides read TGTGCCAGCAGCTTGATCCCACGGACGCAGTATTTT. Protein: CASSLIPRTQYF.

V usage is TRBV4-1 and J usage is TRBJ2-5; perhaps TRBD2 as D (6 bases). The DNA end favors TRBJ2-7, so the J call may be wrong. The CDR3 runs to 14 residues. In germline, CDR1 is MGHRA, CDR2 YSYEKL. The CDR3 DNA is TGCGCCAGCAGCCATAGGGGAGGATCCTACGAGCAGTACTTC. It is translated as CASSHRGGSYEQYF.

The genes are TRBV18 and TRBJ2-5; no clear D gene. Germline V CDR1 and CDR2: KGHSH, LQKENI. This CDR3 is built from 13 residues. The V end was cut by 3 bases, the J end by 4 bases, with 9 bases between. DNA of the CDR3: TGTGCCAGCTCACCTAGCCTAGGAGAGACCCAGTACTTC. It specifies CASSPSLGETQYF.

The chain couples TRBV23-1 to TRBJ2-7; D possibly corresponds to TRBD2 (6 bases). TRBV23-1 is an open reading frame, and its role is uncertain. The CDR3 contains 14 residues. V was pared by 3 bases and J by 2 bases, with 11 bases between. The CDR3 DNA reads TGCGCCAGCAGTCAGGCGGGACCGCCCTACGAGCAGTACTTC. Translating gives CASSQAGPPYEQYF.

The V gene is TRBV27, the J gene TRBJ2-7; TRBD1 aligns across 12 bases. CDR3 length: 14 amino acids. V lost 6 bases to trimming and J lost 9 bases; unmatched junction nucleotides: 9. Looked up from germline, CDR1 is MNHEY and CDR2 is SMNVEV (reference sequence). The CDR3 DNA reads as TGTGCCAGCAGCCCCCCGGGACAGGGGGCCGTGCAGTACTTC. Translation gives CASSPPGQGAVQYF.

V usage is TRBV5-6 and J usage is TRBJ2-2, with D unresolved. The CDR3 extends over 12 amino acids. V shed 5 bases and J shed 5 bases, with 7 bases lying between them. Germline-derived CDR1 and CDR2 are SGHDT and YYEEEE. The CDR3 DNA reads TGTGCCAGCAGTTCCGGTACCGGGGAGCTGTTTTTT. Amino acids: CASSSGTGELFF.

The rearrangement uses TRBV2 and TRBJ2-7; D call uncertain. The V and J ends lost 5 bases and 2 bases respectively, with 10 bases between them. This CDR3 contains 13 residues. Germline V CDR1 and CDR2: SNHLY, FYNNEI. CDR3 DNA: TGTGCCAGCAGTCCAGCCCCCGCCTACGAGCAGTACTTC. Protein product: CASSPAPAYEQYF.

The V gene is TRBV7-6, the J gene TRBJ2-3; tentatively, D is TRBD1 (6 bases). Germline CDR1 is SGHVS and CDR2 is FNYEAQ. V lost 8 bases, J lost 2 bases, and 11 bases lay in between. The CDR3 sequence is 13 residues long. The CDR3 loop reads CASRQGYTDTQYF. Written as DNA, the CDR3 is TGTGCCAGCCGGCAGGGGTACACAGATACGCAGTATTTT.

J is TRBJ2-3 and V is TRBV14; the D gene is possibly TRBD1 (6 bases). From germline, CDR1 is SGHDN and CDR2 FVKESK. The CDR3 consists of 17 residues. With 4 bases removed from V and 0 bases from J, the gap between germline ends came to 17 bases. CDR3 sequence reads: CASSPATGRFSTDTQYF. CDR3 coding DNA: TGTGCCAGCAGCCCCGCGACAGGACGTTTTAGCACAGATACGCAGTATTTT. Together with reference TRBV14 and TRBJ2-3, the CDR3 gives the full variable domain: EAGVTQFPSHSVIEKGQTVTLRCDPISGHDNLYWYRRVMGKEIKFLLHFVKESKQDESGMPNNRFLAERTGGTYSTLKVQPAELEDSGVYFCASSPATGRFSTDTQYFGPGTRLTVL.